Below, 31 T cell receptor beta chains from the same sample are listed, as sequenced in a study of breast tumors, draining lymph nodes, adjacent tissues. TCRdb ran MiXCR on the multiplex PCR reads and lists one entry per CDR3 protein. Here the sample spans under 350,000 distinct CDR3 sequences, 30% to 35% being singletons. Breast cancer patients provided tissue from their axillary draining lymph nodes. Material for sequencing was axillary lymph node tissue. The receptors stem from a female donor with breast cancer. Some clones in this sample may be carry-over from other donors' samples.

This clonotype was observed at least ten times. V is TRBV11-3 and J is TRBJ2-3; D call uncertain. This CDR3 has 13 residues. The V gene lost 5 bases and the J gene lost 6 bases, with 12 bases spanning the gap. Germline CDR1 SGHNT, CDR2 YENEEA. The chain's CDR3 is CASSAQTRDTQYF. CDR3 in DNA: TGTGCCAGCAGCGCCCAGACCCGGGATACGCAGTATTTT. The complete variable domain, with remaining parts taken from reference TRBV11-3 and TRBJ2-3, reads EAGVVQSPRYKIIEKKQPVAFWCNPISGHNTLYWYLQNLGQGPELLIRYENEEAVDDSQLPKDRFSAERLKGVDSTLKIQPAELGDSAVYLCASSAQTRDTQYFGPGTRLTVL.

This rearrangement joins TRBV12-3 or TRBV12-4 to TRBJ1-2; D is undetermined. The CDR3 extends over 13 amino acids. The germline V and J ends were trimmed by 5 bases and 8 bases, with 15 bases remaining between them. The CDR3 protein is CASSNYGVDGYTF. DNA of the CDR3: TGTGCCAGCAGTAACTACGGGGTAGACGGCTACACCTTC.

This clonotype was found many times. The chain's CDR3 is CATAPNRVSYNEQFF. The CDR3 DNA reads as TGTGCCACCGCCCCGAACAGGGTGTCCTACAATGAGCAGTTCTTC. The rearrangement uses TRBV19 and TRBJ2-1; D perhaps matches TRBD1 (6 bases). CDR1 LNHDA and CDR2 SQIVND come from the germline V gene (reference sequence). The V end lost 10 bases, the J end lost 1 base, and 17 bases lay between the germline ends. The CDR3 covers 15 residues.

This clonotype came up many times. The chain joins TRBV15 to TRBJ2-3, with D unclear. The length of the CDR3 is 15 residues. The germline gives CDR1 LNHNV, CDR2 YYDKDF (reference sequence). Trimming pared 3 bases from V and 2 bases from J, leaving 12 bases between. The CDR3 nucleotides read TGTGCCACCAGCAGGAGAGTCGGCATCACAGATACGCAGTATTTT. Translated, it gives CATSRRVGITDTQYF.

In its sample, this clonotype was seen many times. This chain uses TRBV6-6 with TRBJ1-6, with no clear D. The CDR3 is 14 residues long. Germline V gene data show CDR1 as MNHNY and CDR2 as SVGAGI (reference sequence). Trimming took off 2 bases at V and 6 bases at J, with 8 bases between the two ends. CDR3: CASSYPSGNSPLHF. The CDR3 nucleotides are TGTGCCAGCAGTTACCCCAGTGGTAATTCACCCCTCCACTTT.

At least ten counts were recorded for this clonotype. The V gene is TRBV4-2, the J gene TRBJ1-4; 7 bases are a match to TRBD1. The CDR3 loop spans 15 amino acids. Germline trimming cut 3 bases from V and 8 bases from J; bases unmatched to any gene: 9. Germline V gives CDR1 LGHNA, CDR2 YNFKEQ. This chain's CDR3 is CASSQDRRKSEKLFF. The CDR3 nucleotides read TGTGCCAGCAGCCAGGACAGGAGGAAGAGCGAAAAACTGTTTTTT.

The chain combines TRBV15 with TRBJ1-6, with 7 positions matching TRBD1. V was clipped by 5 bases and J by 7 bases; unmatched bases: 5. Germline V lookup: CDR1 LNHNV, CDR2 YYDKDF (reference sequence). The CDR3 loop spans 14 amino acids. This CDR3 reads CATSGGDRNSPLHF. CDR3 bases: TGTGCCACCAGCGGAGGGGACAGAAATTCACCCCTCCACTTT.

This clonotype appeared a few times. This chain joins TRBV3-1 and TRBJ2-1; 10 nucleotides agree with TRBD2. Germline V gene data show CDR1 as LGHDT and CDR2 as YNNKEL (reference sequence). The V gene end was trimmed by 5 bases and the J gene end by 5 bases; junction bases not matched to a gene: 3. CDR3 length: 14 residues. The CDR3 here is CASSTSGIDNEQFF. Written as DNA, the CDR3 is TGTGCCAGCAGCACTAGCGGGATAGACAATGAGCAGTTCTTC.

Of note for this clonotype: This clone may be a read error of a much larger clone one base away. This chain's CDR3 is CASRLGHRAYGYTF. The CDR3 DNA sequence: TGTGCCAGCAGGCTCGGTCACCGCGCCTATGGCTACACCTTC. This chain joins TRBV6-4 and TRBJ1-2; D uncertain. The CDR3 is 14 residues long. CDR1 is MRHNA, CDR2 SNTAGT, per germline. The germline V and J ends were trimmed by 6 bases and 4 bases, with 15 bases remaining between them.

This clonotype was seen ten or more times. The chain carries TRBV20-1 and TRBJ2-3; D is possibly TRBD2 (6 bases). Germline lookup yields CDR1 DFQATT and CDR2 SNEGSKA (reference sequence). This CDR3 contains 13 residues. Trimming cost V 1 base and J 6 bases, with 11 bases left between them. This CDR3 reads CSARGRVRDTQYF. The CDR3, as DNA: TGCAGTGCTAGAGGGAGGGTACGGGATACGCAGTATTTT.

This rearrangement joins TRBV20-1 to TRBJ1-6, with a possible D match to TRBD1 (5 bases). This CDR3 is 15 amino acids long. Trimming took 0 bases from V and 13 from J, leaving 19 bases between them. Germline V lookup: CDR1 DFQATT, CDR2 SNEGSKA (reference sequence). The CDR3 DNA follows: TGCAGTGCTAGAGATCATCAGGGATCTACTTCGCCCCTCCACTTT. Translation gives CSARDHQGSTSPLHF.

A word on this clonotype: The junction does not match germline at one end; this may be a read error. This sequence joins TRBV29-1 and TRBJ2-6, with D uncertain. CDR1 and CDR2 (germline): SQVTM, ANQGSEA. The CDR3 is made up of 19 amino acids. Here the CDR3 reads CAWSILPHGVVSGANVLTF. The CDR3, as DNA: TGTGCCTGGAGTATCCTCCCCCATGGAGTGGTTTCTGGGGCCAACGTCCTGACTTTC. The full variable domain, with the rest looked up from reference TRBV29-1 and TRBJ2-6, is SAVISQKPSRDICQRGTSLTIQCQVDSQVTMMFWYRQQPGQSLTLIATANQGSEATYESGFVIDKFPISRPNLTFSTLTVSNMSPEDSSIYLCAWSILPHGVVSGANVLTFGAGSRLTVL.

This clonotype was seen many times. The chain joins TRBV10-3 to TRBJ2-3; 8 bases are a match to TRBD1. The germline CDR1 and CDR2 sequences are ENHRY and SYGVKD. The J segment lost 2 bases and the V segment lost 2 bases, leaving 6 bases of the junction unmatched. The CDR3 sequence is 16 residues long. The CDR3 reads CAISEGQGALTDTQYF. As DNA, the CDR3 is TGTGCCATCAGTGAGGGGCAGGGGGCACTCACAGATACGCAGTATTTT.

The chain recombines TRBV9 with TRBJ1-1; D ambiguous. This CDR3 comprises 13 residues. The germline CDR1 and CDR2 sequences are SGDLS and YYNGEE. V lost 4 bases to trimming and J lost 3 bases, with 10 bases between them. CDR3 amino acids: CASSSGSYTEAFF. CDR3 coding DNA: TGTGCCAGCAGCTCGGGAAGTTACACTGAAGCTTTCTTT.

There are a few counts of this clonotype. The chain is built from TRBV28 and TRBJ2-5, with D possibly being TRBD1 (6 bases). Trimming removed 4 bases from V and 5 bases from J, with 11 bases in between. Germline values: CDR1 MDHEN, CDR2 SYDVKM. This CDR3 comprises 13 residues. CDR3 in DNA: TGTGCCAGCAGTTCTTACAGGGAGGAGACCCAGTACTTC. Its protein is CASSSYREETQYF.

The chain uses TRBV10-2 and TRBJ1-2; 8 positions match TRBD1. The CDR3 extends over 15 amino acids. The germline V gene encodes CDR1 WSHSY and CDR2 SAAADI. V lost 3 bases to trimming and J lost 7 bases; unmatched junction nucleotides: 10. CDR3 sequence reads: CASSDFAGGLTGYTF. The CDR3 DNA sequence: TGCGCCAGCAGTGACTTCGCAGGGGGCCTGACTGGCTACACCTTC.

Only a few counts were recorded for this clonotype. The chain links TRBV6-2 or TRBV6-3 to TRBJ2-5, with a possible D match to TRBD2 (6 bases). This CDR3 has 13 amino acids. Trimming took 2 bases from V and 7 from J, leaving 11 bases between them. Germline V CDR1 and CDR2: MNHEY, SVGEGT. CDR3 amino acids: CASSYIGSGTQYF. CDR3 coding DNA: TGTGCCAGCAGTTACATAGGTAGCGGGACCCAGTACTTC.

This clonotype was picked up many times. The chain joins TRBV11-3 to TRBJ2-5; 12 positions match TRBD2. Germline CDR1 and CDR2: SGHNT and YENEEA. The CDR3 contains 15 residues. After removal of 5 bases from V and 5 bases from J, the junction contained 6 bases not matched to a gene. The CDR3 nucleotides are TGTGCCAGCAGCACCCTAGCGGGAGGGGTTGAGACCCAGTACTTC. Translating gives CASSTLAGGVETQYF.

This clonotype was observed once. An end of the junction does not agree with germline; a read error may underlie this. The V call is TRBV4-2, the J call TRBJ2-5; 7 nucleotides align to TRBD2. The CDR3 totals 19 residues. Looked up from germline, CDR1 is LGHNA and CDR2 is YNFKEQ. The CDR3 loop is CASSQVVLAGHQIQETQYF. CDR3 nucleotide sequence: TGTGCCAGCAGCCAAGTTGTGTTAGCGGGCCACCAGATCCAAGAGACCCAATACTTC.

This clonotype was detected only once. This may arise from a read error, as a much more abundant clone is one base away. This chain's CDR3 is CASSIVSGRAGKQFF. CDR3 in DNA: TGTGCCAGTAGTATAGTTAGCGGGAGGGCCGGTAAGCAGTTCTTC. The rearrangement uses TRBV19 and TRBJ2-1; TRBD2 agrees at 11 bases. The length of the CDR3 is 15 residues. The trim removed 1 base at V and 11 bases at J, leaving 7 bases unmatched. In germline, CDR1 is LNHDA, CDR2 SQIVND (reference sequence).

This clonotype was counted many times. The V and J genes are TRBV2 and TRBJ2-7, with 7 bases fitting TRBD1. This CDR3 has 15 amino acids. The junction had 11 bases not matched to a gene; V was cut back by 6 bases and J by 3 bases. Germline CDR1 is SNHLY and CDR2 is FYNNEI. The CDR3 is CASREDRQINYEQYF. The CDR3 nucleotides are TGTGCCAGCAGAGAGGACAGGCAAATAAACTACGAGCAGTACTTC. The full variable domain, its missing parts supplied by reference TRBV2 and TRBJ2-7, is EPEVTQTPSHQVTQMGQEVILRCVPISNHLYFYWYRQILGQKVEFLVSFYNNEISEKSEIFDDQFSVERPDGSNFTLKIRSTKLEDSAMYFCASREDRQINYEQYFGPGTRLTVT.

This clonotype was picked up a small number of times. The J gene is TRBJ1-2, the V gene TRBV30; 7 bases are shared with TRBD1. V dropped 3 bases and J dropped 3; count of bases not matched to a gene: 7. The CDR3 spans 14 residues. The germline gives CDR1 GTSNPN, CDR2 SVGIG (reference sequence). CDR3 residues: CAWRKTGAHYGYTF. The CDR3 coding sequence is TGTGCCTGGAGGAAAACAGGGGCTCACTATGGCTACACCTTC.

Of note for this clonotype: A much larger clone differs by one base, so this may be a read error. The CDR3 DNA sequence: TGCAGTGCGACTAGTGCCCGAGAGACCCCGTACTTC. Translating gives CSATSARETPYF. This sequence joins TRBV20-1 and TRBJ2-5, with a tentative D call TRBD2 (6 bases). Germline CDR1 and CDR2: DFQATT and SNEGSKA (reference sequence). The CDR3 is 12 amino acids.

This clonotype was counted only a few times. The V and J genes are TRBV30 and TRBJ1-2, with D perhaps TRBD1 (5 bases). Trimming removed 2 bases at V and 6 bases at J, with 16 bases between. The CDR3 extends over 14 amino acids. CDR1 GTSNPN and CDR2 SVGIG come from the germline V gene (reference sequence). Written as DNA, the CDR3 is TGTGCCTGGAGTTGGGCAGGGATCGGAAATGGCTACACCTTC. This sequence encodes CAWSWAGIGNGYTF.

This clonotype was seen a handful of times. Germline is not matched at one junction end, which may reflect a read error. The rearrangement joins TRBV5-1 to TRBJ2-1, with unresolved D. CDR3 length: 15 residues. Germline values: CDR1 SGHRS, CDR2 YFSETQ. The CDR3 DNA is TGCGCCAGCAGCTCAGCGACGAGCTCCCACAATGAGCAGTTCTTC. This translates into CASSSATSSHNEQFF.

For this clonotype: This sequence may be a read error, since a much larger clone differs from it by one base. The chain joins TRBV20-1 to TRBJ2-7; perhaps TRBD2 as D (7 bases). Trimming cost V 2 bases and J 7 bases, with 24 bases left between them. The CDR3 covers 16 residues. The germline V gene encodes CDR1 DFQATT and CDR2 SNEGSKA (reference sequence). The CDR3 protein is CSARNPGRGAYNEQYF. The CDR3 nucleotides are TGCAGTGCTAGAAACCCAGGACGGGGGGCGTACAATGAGCAGTACTTC.

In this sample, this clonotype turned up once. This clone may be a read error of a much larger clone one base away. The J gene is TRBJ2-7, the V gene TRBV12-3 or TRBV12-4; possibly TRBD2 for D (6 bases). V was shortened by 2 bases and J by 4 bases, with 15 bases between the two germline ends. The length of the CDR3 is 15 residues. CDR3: CASSLYGGEAYEQYF. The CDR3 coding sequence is TGTGCCAGCAGTTTATACGGCGGGGAGGCTTACGAGCAGTACTTC.

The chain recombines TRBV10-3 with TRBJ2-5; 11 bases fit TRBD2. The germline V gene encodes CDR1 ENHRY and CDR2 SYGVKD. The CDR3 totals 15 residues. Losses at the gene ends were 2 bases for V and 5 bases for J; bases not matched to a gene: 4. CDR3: CAISESLAGGETQYF. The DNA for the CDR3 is TGTGCCATCAGTGAGAGTCTAGCGGGAGGTGAGACCCAGTACTTC.

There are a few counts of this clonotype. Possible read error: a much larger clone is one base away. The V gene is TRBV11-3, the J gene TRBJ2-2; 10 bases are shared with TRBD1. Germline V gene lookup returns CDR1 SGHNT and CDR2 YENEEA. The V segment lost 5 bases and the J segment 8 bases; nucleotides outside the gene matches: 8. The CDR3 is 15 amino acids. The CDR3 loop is CASSRQGAPYGELFF. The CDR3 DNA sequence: TGTGCCAGCAGCCGACAGGGGGCGCCGTATGGGGAGCTGTTTTTT.

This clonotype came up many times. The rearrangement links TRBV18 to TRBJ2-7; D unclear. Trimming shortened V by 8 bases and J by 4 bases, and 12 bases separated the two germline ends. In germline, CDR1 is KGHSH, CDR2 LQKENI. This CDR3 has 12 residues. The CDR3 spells CASSPGSYEQYF. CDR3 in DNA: TGTGCCAGCAGCCCTGGCAGTTACGAGCAGTACTTC.

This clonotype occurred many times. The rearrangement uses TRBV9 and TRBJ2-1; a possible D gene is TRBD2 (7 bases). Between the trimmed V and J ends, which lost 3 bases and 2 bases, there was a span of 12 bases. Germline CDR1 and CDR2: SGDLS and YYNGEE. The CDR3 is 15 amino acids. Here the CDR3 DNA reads TGTGCCAGCAGCGAAACGGGGGGCCCCTACAATGAGCAGTTCTTC. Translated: CASSETGGPYNEQFF.